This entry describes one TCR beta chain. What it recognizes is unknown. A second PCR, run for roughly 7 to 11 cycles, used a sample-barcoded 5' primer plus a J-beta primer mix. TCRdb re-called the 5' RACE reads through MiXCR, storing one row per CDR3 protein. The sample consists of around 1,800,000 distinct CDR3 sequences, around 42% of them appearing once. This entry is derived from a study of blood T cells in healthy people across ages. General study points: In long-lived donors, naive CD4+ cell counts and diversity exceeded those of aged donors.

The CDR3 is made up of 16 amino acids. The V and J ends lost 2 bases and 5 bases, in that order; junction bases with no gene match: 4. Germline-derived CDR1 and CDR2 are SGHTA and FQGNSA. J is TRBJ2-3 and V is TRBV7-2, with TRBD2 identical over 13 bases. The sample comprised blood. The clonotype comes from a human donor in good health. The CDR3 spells CASSLFTSGGEDTQYF. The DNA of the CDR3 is TGTGCCAGCAGCTTATTTACTAGCGGGGGGGAAGATACGCAGTATTTT.